This T cell receptor (beta chain) was documented in a study of blood T cell repertoires in COVID-19. On the study more broadly: The cDNA or gDNA used as material had been derived from T cells, B-cell-depleted T cells, or PBMCs.

Per the original methods: Quantification of nucleated cells was approximated via reference gene primer amplification. The repertoire was sequenced with immunoSEQ multiplex PCR; TCRdb's copy has only in-frame clones and lacks some. V and J calls and clone size come straight from that table; D and trimming were deduced from the DNA. The sample yields around 270,000 clones, 80% to 85% seen once. CDR3 length: 15 residues. Losses at the gene ends were 3 bases for V and 0 bases for J; bases not matched to a gene: 2. Germline-derived CDR1 and CDR2 are SGHRS and YFSETQ. The gene calls are TRBV5-1 and TRBJ2-2; 7 bases line up with TRBD2. The sample comprised peripheral blood. The source of this sequence is a woman aged 40 to 50 who had recovered from COVID-19. The CDR3 is CASSSGTTNTGELFF. The CDR3 DNA follows: TGCGCCAGCAGCTCCGGGACTACGAACACCGGGGAGCTGTTTTTT.